The rows below give T cell receptor beta chains drawn from one sample of a study of CD8 T cells in Susac syndrome. One entry per CDR3 protein results from TCRdb running MiXCR on the immunoSEQ multiplex PCR reads. Here the sample spans 300,000 to 350,000 distinct CDR3 sequences, roughly 94% being singletons. The source material was CD4+ T cells from PBMCs. These receptor sequences come from a human donor with multiple sclerosis. CDR3s include the opening cysteine and the closing phenylalanine or tryptophan. A D gene is named only where the DNA matches it firmly. For some rows the clone size is stated as once, few or many, or as a class when expanded; others skip it.

clone_size: -; v_call: TRBV11-2; j_call: TRBJ2-1; d_call: -; cdr3_nt: TGTGCCAGCCGTCCGAGGACAGTGCGGAATGAGCAGTTCTTC; cdr3_aa: CASRPRTVRNEQFF
clone_size: -; v_call: TRBV10-3; j_call: TRBJ1-5; d_call: TRBD1; cdr3_nt: TGTGCCATCAGTGGACAGGGACTCACGGCCCAGCATTTT; cdr3_aa: CAISGQGLTAQHF
clone_size: -; v_call: TRBV18; j_call: TRBJ2-6; d_call: -; cdr3_nt: TGTGCCAGCTCACTCGAGCTGGCCTCTGGGGCCAACGTCCTGACTTTC; cdr3_aa: CASSLELASGANVLTF
clone_size: -; v_call: TRBV27; j_call: TRBJ1-1; d_call: -; cdr3_nt: TGTGCCAGCAGTCCGTGGAGGGCGTCGAACACTGAAGCTTTCTTT; cdr3_aa: CASSPWRASNTEAFF
clone_size: -; v_call: TRBV5-1; j_call: TRBJ1-2; d_call: -; cdr3_nt: TGCGCCAGCAGCTTGGGACTGGCAGGGATCGATGGCTACACCTTC; cdr3_aa: CASSLGLAGIDGYTF
clone_size: -; v_call: TRBV20-1; j_call: TRBJ1-2; d_call: TRBD1; cdr3_nt: TGCAGTGCCTCAAGAGGACAGGGGCTCGACGGCTACACCTTC; cdr3_aa: CSASRGQGLDGYTF
clone_size: -; v_call: TRBV19; j_call: TRBJ1-2; d_call: -; cdr3_nt: TGTGCCAGTAGTACCCGAGACAGATCGAATGGCTACACCTTC; cdr3_aa: CASSTRDRSNGYTF
clone_size: -; v_call: TRBV7-3; j_call: TRBJ2-7; d_call: -; cdr3_nt: TGTGCCAGCAGCTTAAGGGCTGACGGGAACTACGAGCAGTACTTC; cdr3_aa: CASSLRADGNYEQYF
clone_size: -; v_call: TRBV28; j_call: TRBJ2-1; d_call: TRBD2; cdr3_nt: TGTGCCAGCAGTGAGGGGACTAGCGGGGGGCCCGGGGTGGGGAATGAGCAGTTCTTC; cdr3_aa: CASSEGTSGGPGVGNEQFF
clone_size: -; v_call: TRBV12-3/TRBV12-4; j_call: TRBJ1-5; d_call: -; cdr3_nt: TGTGCCAGCAGTTTGGCCGGAGACCGGCCCCAGCATTTT; cdr3_aa: CASSLAGDRPQHF
clone_size: -; v_call: TRBV19; j_call: TRBJ1-1; d_call: -; cdr3_nt: TGTGCCAGTAGTGTCGTAACTGGCACTGAAGCTTTCTTT; cdr3_aa: CASSVVTGTEAFF
clone_size: -; v_call: TRBV20-1; j_call: TRBJ2-7; d_call: TRBD2; cdr3_nt: TGCAGTGCTAGAGATCTGGGCGGGGGGTTTAACGAGCAGTACTTC; cdr3_aa: CSARDLGGGFNEQYF
clone_size: -; v_call: TRBV20-1; j_call: TRBJ2-1; d_call: -; cdr3_nt: TGCAGTGCTAACCCCACTTTTGATGAGCAGTTCTTC; cdr3_aa: CSANPTFDEQFF
clone_size: -; v_call: TRBV6-5; j_call: TRBJ1-2; d_call: TRBD1; cdr3_nt: TGTGCCAGCAGTTACTCTTGGGACAGCTTCTATGGCTACACCTTC; cdr3_aa: CASSYSWDSFYGYTF
clone_size: -; v_call: TRBV20-1; j_call: TRBJ2-7; d_call: TRBD1; cdr3_nt: TGCAGTGCTAGTCAAGGTATCTATAGGACAGGGACCTACGAGCAGTACTTC; cdr3_aa: CSASQGIYRTGTYEQYF
clone_size: -; v_call: TRBV18; j_call: TRBJ1-1; d_call: -; cdr3_nt: TGTGCCAGCTCAGCCCAAACAGGTGAGGAAACTGAAGCTTTCTTT; cdr3_aa: CASSAQTGEETEAFF
clone_size: -; v_call: TRBV12-3/TRBV12-4; j_call: TRBJ2-7; d_call: -; cdr3_nt: TGTGCCAGCAGTTTCCTACAGGGAGGGGAGTACTTC; cdr3_aa: CASSFLQGGEYF
clone_size: -; v_call: TRBV5-8; j_call: TRBJ2-1; d_call: -; cdr3_nt: TGTGCCAGCAGCTTGGCGGCAGGCCATGAGCAGTTCTTC; cdr3_aa: CASSLAAGHEQFF
clone_size: once; v_call: TRBV5-1; j_call: TRBJ2-3; d_call: TRBD2; cdr3_nt: TGCGCCAGCAGCGGGGTTCTAGCGGGAGTATTTGCAGATACGCAGTATTTT; cdr3_aa: CASSGVLAGVFADTQYF
clone_size: -; v_call: TRBV14; j_call: TRBJ1-2; d_call: -; cdr3_nt: TGTGCCAGCAGCCAAGAGCTCGGTGAGGTGGGCTACACCTTC; cdr3_aa: CASSQELGEVGYTF
clone_size: -; v_call: TRBV7-6; j_call: TRBJ2-1; d_call: TRBD2; cdr3_nt: TGTGCCAGCAGCGCCCGACTAGCGGGCCACAATGAGCAGTTCTTC; cdr3_aa: CASSARLAGHNEQFF
clone_size: -; v_call: TRBV13; j_call: TRBJ1-1; d_call: -; cdr3_nt: TGTGCCAGCAGCTTAGGTCAGGGAATTAGGATCACTGAAGCTTTCTTT; cdr3_aa: CASSLGQGIRITEAFF
clone_size: once; v_call: TRBV24-1; j_call: TRBJ2-3; d_call: TRBD2; cdr3_nt: TGTGCCACCAGTGACGGTAGCGGGGGAAGTGGCGCAACAACAACAAGCACAGATACGCAGTATTTT; cdr3_aa: CATSDGSGGSGATTTSTDTQYF
clone_size: -; v_call: TRBV6-2/TRBV6-3; j_call: TRBJ2-3; d_call: -; cdr3_nt: TGTGCCAGCAGTTCAGGGCGGGACCTATCTCCAGATACGCAGTATTTT; cdr3_aa: CASSSGRDLSPDTQYF
clone_size: -; v_call: TRBV5-1; j_call: TRBJ1-1; d_call: TRBD1; cdr3_nt: TGCGCCAGCACCCCGACAGGGGCGAGAAGTGGCGAAGCTTTCTTT; cdr3_aa: CASTPTGARSGEAFF
clone_size: -; v_call: TRBV4-1; j_call: TRBJ2-1; d_call: TRBD2; cdr3_nt: TGCGCCAGCAGCCAAGTCGGTATTAGCGGGAAGAATGAGCAGTTCTTC; cdr3_aa: CASSQVGISGKNEQFF
clone_size: -; v_call: TRBV29-1; j_call: TRBJ2-5; d_call: TRBD2; cdr3_nt: TGCAGCGTTGAGTTGTTCGGGAGGGCCAGGTTAGAGACCCAGTACTTC; cdr3_aa: CSVELFGRARLETQYF